The clone carrying this TCR beta chain has a single count. Its antigen remains unidentified. This CDR3 is built from 16 residues. V lost 5 bases and J 0 bases, leaving 15 bases between the germline ends. The germline gives CDR1 LNHNV, CDR2 YYDKDF (reference sequence). The data were taken from a study of CD8+CD57+ T cells in acquired aplastic anemia. Background on the study: Sorted CD4+ plus CD8+ cells gave DNA averaging roughly 3.2 ug. Study-level results: Any difference that existed in CD8+ Simpson's diversity between patients and controls was not significant. In common between the patients and the controls were twenty-nine CD8+ CDR3 sequences.

Both TCR beta VDJ combination and CDR3 sequence profiling were carried out. Genomic DNA was the template for this profiling. MiXCR, run by TCRdb on the reads, gives a single entry per CDR3 protein. This table holds approximately 190,000 distinct CDR3 sequences, 55% to 70% found once. V is TRBV15 and J is TRBJ2-3; TRBD2 is a possible D gene (6 bases). The sample was sorted CD4+, CD8+, or CD8+CD57+ T cells (not recorded which) from PBMCs. The source of this sequence is a human donor with severe aplastic anemia or a healthy control (not recorded which). In DNA, the CDR3 is TGTGCCACCAGCGGGGAGGACGGTGATAGCACAGATACGCAGTATTTT. Translation: CATSGEDGDSTDTQYF.